This T cell receptor (beta chain) was identified during a study of blood T cell repertoires in COVID-19. Study overall: Nucleic acid was either cDNA or gDNA, and it came from T cells, B-cell-depleted T cells, or PBMCs.

Participants' reported clinical history set cohort assignment. Germline CDR1 is MNHEY and CDR2 is SVGEGT. V was trimmed by 0 bases and J by 13 bases, leaving 12 bases between them. This CDR3 is 12 amino acids long. Libraries were prepared by immunoSEQ multiplex PCR; TCRdb keeps only in-frame clonotypes and omits some of them. The sample shows 250,000 to 300,000 clones, roughly nine tenths of them seen only once. This chain uses TRBV6-2 or TRBV6-3 with TRBJ1-1, with D unresolved. This clonotype was sampled from a middle-aged woman who had recovered from COVID-19. The sample consisted of PBMCs or T cells enriched from blood (not recorded which). The CDR3, as DNA: TGTGCCAGCAGTTACTCCGGAGGCGCGGGTTTCTTT. It encodes CASSYSGGAGFF.